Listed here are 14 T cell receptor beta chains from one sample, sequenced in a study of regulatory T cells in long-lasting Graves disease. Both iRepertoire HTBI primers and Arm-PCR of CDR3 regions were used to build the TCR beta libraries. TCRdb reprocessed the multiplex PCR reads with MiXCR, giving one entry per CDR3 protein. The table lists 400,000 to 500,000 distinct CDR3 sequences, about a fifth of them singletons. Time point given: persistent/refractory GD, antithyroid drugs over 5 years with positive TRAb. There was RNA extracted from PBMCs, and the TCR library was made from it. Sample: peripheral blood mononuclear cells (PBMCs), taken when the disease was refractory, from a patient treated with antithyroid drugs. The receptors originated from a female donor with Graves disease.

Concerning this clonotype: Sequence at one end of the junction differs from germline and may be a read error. The CDR3 reads CANSETGVGYTF. The CDR3 region has the DNA TGTGCCAACAGTGAAACGGGGGTTGGCTACACCTTC. The chain carries TRBV10-3 and TRBJ1-2; possible D gene TRBD1, 5 bases. The CDR3 totals 12 residues. The V gene's germline CDR1 is ENHRY and CDR2 SYGVKD.

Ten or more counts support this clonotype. CDR3 nucleotides: TGCGCCAGCAGCTTAAAACTACGCGGGAATGAGCAGTTCTTC. Translated: CASSLKLRGNEQFF. This chain connects TRBV5-1 to TRBJ2-1; possible D gene TRBD2, 5 bases. This CDR3 spans 14 amino acids. Looked up from germline, CDR1 is SGHRS and CDR2 is YFSETQ. V was trimmed by 2 bases and J by 7 bases, leaving 13 bases between them.

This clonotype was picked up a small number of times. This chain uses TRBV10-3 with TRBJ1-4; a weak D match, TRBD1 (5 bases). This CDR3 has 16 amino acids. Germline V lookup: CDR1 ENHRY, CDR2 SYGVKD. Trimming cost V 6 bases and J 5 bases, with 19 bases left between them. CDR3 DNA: TGTGCCATCAGCTACTCCTGGACACAAGGAAATGAAAAACTGTTTTTT. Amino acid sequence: CAISYSWTQGNEKLFF.

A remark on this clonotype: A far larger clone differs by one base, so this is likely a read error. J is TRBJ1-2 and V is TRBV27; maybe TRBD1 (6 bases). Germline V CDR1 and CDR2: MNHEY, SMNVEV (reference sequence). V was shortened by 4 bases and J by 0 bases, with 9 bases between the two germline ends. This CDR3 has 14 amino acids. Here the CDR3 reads CASSYQGSNYGYTF. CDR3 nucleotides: TGTGCCAGCAGTTACCAGGGGTCTAACTATGGCTACACCTTC.

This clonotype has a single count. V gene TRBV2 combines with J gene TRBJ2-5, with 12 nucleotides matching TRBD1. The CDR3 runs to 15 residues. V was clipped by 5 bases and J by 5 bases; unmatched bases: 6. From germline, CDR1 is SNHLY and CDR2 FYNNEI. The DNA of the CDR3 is TGTGCCAGCAGTCCCGGGACAGGGGGCGTTGAGACCCAGTACTTC. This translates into CASSPGTGGVETQYF.

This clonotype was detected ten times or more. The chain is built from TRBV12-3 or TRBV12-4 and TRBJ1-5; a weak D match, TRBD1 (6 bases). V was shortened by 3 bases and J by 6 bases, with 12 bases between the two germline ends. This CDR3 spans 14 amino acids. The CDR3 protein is CASSFGGLSQPQHF. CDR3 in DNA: TGTGCCAGCAGTTTTGGGGGGCTTAGTCAGCCCCAGCATTTT.

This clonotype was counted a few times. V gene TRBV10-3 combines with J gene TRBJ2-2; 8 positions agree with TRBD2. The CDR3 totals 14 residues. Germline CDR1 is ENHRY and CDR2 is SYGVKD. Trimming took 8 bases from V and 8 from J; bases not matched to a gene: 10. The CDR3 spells CAIAGTSALGELFF. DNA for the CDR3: TGTGCCATCGCCGGGACTAGTGCTTTAGGGGAGCTGTTTTTT.

CDR3 protein: CSARLPQLYEQYF. The CDR3 nucleotides read TGCAGTGCTAGGCTGCCCCAGTTGTACGAGCAGTACTTC. The chain is built from TRBV20-1 and TRBJ2-7; unclear D gene. Trimming cost V 3 bases and J 4 bases, with 13 bases left between them. The CDR3 loop spans 13 amino acids. CDR1 DFQATT and CDR2 SNEGSKA come from the germline V gene (reference sequence).

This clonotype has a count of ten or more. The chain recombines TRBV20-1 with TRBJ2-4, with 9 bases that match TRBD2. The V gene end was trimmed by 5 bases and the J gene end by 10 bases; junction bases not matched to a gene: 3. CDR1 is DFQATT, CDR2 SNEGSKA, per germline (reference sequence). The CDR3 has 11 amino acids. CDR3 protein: CSAHLAGIQYF. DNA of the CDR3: TGCAGTGCTCATCTAGCGGGAATTCAGTACTTC.

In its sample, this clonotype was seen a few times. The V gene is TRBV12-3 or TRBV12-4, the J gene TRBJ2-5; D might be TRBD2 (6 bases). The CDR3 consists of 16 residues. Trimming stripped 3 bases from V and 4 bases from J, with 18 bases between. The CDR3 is CASSFRVTGGRETQYF. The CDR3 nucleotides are TGTGCCAGCAGTTTCCGGGTGACTGGAGGGAGAGAGACCCAGTACTTC.

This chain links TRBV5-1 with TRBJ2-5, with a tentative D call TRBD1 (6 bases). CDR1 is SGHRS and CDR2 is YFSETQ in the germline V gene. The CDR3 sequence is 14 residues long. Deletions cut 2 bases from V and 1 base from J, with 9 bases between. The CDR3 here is CASSFGQLQETQYF. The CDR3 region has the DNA TGCGCCAGCAGCTTCGGACAGCTCCAAGAGACCCAGTACTTC.

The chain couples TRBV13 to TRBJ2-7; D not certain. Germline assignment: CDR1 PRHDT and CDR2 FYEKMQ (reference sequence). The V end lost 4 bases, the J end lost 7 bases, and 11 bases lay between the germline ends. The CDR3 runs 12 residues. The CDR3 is CASSSRRWEQYF. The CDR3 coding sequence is TGTGCCAGCAGCTCCCGGCGCTGGGAGCAGTACTTC.

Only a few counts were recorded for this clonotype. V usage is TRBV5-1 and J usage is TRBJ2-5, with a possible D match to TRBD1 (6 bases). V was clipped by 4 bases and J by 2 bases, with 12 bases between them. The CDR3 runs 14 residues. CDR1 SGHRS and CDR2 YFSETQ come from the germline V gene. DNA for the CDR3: TGCGCCAGCAGCACCGGGACAACTCAAGAGACCCAGTACTTC. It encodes CASSTGTTQETQYF. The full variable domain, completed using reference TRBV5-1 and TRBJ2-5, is KAGVTQTPRYLIKTRGQQVTLSCSPISGHRSVSWYQQTPGQGLQFLFEYFSETQRNKGNFPGRFSGRQFSNSRSEMNVSTLELGDSALYLCASSTGTTQETQYFGPGTRLLVL.

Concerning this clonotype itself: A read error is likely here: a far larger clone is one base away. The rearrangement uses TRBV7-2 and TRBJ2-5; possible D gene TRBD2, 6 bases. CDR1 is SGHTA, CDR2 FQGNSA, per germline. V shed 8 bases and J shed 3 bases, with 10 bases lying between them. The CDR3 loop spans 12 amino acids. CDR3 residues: CASGGIKETQYF. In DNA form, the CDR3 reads TGTGCCAGCGGGGGGATTAAAGAGACCCAGTACTTC.